This T cell receptor (beta chain) emerged from a study of blood T cell repertoires in COVID-19. In the study overall: There were acute and convalescent COVID-19 samples, and they came from the United States, Italy and Spain. PBMCs, B-cell-depleted T cells, or T cells were the source of the cDNA or gDNA that made up the material.

The CDR3 runs 11 residues. Germline values: CDR1 MDHEN, CDR2 SYDVKM. The V and J ends lost 7 bases and 11 bases, in that order; junction bases with no gene match: 5. Source study methods: Reference gene primer amplification yielded estimated nucleated cell counts. Clones were read by immunoSEQ multiplex PCR, and TCRdb kept only the in-frame ones, dropping some. V, J and clone size are taken as reported in that table, and D and trimming were inferred from the DNA itself. The sample consists of 120,000 to 150,000 clones, around nine tenths of them appearing once. The sequenced sample was peripheral blood. This receptor was taken from a woman aged 45-60 years with active or convalescent COVID-19. The genes are TRBV28 and TRBJ1-1, with TRBD1 matching 9 bases. CDR3 loop: CASTGDRAAFF. Written as DNA, the CDR3 is TGTGCCAGCACCGGGGACAGGGCCGCTTTCTTT.